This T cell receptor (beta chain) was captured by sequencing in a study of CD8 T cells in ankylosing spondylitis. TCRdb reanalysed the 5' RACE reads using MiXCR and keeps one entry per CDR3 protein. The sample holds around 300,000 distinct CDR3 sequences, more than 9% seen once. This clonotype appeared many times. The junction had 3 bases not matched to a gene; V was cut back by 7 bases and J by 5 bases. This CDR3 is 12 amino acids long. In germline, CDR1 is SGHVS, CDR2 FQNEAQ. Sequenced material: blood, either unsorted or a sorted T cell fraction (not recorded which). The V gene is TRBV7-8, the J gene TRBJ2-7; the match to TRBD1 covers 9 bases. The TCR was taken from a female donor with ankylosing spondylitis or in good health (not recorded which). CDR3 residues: CASTTGGHEQYF. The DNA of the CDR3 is TGTGCCAGCACCACAGGGGGCCACGAGCAGTACTTC.